The 11 T cell receptor beta chains in this list originate from one sample, sequenced in a study of tumor-infiltrating lymphocytes in primary liver carcinoma. For each extraction, RNA and DNA were obtained together from approximately 20-30 mg of unsorted bulk tissue. With roughly 0.5 ug total RNA as template and a constant-region primer, TCR beta cDNA was made. Three nested multiplex PCR rounds of slightly modified ARM-PCR generated TCR beta libraries. TRBV1-TRBV30 forward primers and a C-beta reverse primer were used in the first two PCR rounds, which each ran for about 11 cycles. MiXCR, run by TCRdb on the multiplex PCR reads, gives a single entry per CDR3 protein. The data contain approximately 100,000 distinct CDR3 sequences, about 62% of them seen just once; the ten biggest clones take up 9.5% to 15%. The specimen was liver tumor tissue from sampling region 2. Subset reported: tumor region T2, inferior pole. These receptors came from a woman aged 55-70 years with primary liver carcinoma and hepatitis B virus infection.

Comments on this clonotype: Lacking the conserved final phenylalanine or tryptophan, this CDR3 likely reflects a read error. The chain carries TRBV28 and TRBJ1-6, with a possible D match to TRBD1 (5 bases). The CDR3 runs to 13 residues. V lost 9 bases to trimming and J lost 7 bases, with 13 bases between them. Germline CDR1 is MDHEN and CDR2 is SYDVKM. The chain's CDR3 is CASSMGGNSPLHI. The CDR3 DNA follows: TGTGCCAGTAGTATGGGGGGGAATTCACCCCTCCACATT.

A few counts support this clonotype. V is TRBV28 and J is TRBJ2-5, with 9 bases aligning to TRBD2. CDR3 size: 16 residues. Germline trimming cut 3 bases from V and 4 bases from J; bases unmatched to any gene: 9. Germline-derived CDR1 and CDR2 are MDHEN and SYDVKM. As DNA, the CDR3 is TGTGCCAGCAGTTTTGGTCATAGCGGGAGCCCAGAGACCCAGTACTTC. This codes for CASSFGHSGSPETQYF.

For this clonotype: An end of the junction does not agree with germline; a read error may underlie this. The chain recombines TRBV11-2 with TRBJ2-2, with 14 bases aligning to TRBD2. The CDR3 extends over 18 amino acids. Germline V gives CDR1 SGHAT, CDR2 FQNNGV. The CDR3 nucleotides read TGTGCCAGCAGCTTAGCGACTAGCGGGGGGGTGGCCACCGGTGAGCTGTTTTTT. It yields the protein CASSLATSGGVATGELFF. Complete variable domain (other parts from reference TRBV11-2 and TRBJ2-2): EAGVAQSPRYKIIEKRQSVAFWCNPISGHATLYWYQQILGQGPKLLIQFQNNGVVDDSQLPKDRFSAERLKGVDSTLKIQPAKLEDSAVYLCASSLATSGGVATGELFFGEGSRLTVL.

The rearrangement links TRBV11-1 to TRBJ2-1; D is uncertain. The ends were cut back, 7 bases at V and 15 bases at J, with 22 bases in the middle. The CDR3 has 13 amino acids. Germline V gives CDR1 SGHAT, CDR2 FQDESV (reference sequence). CDR3 loop: CASNFGTDNERFF. CDR3 coding DNA: TGTGCCAGCAACTTCGGCACGGATAATGAACGGTTCTTC.

At least ten counts were recorded for this clonotype. The chain is built from TRBV28 and TRBJ2-7; D is unresolved. The CDR3 contains 13 residues. V was cut by 4 bases and J by 5 bases, with 12 bases left in between. Looked up from germline, CDR1 is MDHEN and CDR2 is SYDVKM. CDR3 protein: CASSWSEPHEQYF. The CDR3 bases are TGTGCCAGCAGTTGGTCCGAGCCGCACGAGCAGTACTTC. Together with reference TRBV28 and TRBJ2-7, the CDR3 gives the full variable domain: DVKVTQSSRYLVKRTGEKVFLECVQDMDHENMFWYRQDPGLGLRLIYFSYDVKMKEKGDIPEGYSVSREKKERFSLILESASTNQTSMYLCASSWSEPHEQYFGPGTRLTVT.

The V and J genes are TRBV11-2 and TRBJ2-2; TRBD2 matches 13 bases. This CDR3 is 16 amino acids long. The junction had 1 base not matched to a gene; V was cut back by 4 bases and J by 2 bases. From germline, CDR1 is SGHAT and CDR2 FQNNGV. The CDR3 sequence is CASSSGLAGNTGELFF. The DNA of the CDR3 is TGTGCCAGCAGCTCGGGACTAGCGGGAAACACCGGGGAGCTGTTTTTT.

Comments on this clonotype: Here the CDR3 omits its conserved ending phenylalanine or tryptophan, so a read error is the likely source. This chain links TRBV6-1 with TRBJ2-2; the D gene could be TRBD1 or TRBD2 (5 bases each). Germline values: CDR1 MNHNS, CDR2 SASEGT. Trimming pared 10 bases from V and 1 base from J, leaving 16 bases between. The CDR3 is made up of 15 amino acids. CDR3 in DNA: TGTGCCAACTCTCCGGGACGGCGGAACACCGGGGAGCTGTTTGTT. It specifies CANSPGRRNTGELFV.

On this clonotype itself: This may come from a read error, since a much larger clone is one base off. The chain employs TRBV7-9 and TRBJ2-7, with 9 bases aligning to TRBD2. The CDR3 totals 15 residues. Germline V lookup: CDR1 SEHNR, CDR2 FQNEAQ (reference sequence). CDR3 loop: CDSSFMVAGAVEQYF. CDR3 sequence (DNA): TGTGACAGCAGCTTTATGGTAGCGGGAGCCGTCGAGCAGTACTTC.

This clonotype has at least ten counts. This chain connects TRBV5-1 to TRBJ1-4; D possibly corresponds to TRBD1 (5 bases). Germline V gives CDR1 SGHRS, CDR2 YFSETQ. This CDR3 comprises 15 residues. Trimming left V 4 bases short and J 0 bases short, with 10 bases between. The CDR3 loop is CASSPQGATNEKLFF. The CDR3 region has the DNA TGCGCCAGCAGCCCCCAGGGAGCAACTAATGAAAAACTGTTTTTT. Using reference TRBV5-1 and TRBJ1-4 for the parts outside the CDR3, the full variable domain is KAGVTQTPRYLIKTRGQQVTLSCSPISGHRSVSWYQQTPGQGLQFLFEYFSETQRNKGNFPGRFSGRQFSNSRSEMNVSTLELGDSALYLCASSPQGATNEKLFFGSGTQLSVL.

Regarding this clonotype: Possible read error: a much larger clone is one base away. The conserved closing phenylalanine or tryptophan is absent in this CDR3, likely reflecting a read error. The chain uses TRBV29-1 and TRBJ1-4; perhaps TRBD1 as D (5 bases). CDR3 size: 13 residues. Trimming pared 5 bases from V and 3 bases from J, leaving 10 bases between. CDR1 and CDR2 (germline): SQVTM, ANQGSEA. This chain's CDR3 is CSVSPGANEKLFL. Here the CDR3 DNA reads TGCAGCGTTTCACCGGGGGCTAATGAAAAACTGTTTCTT.

The sample holds a few counts of this clonotype. No conserved phenylalanine or tryptophan is present at the end of the CDR3, so a read error is the likely explanation. This sequence joins TRBV28 and TRBJ2-1; D is ambiguous. CDR3 length: 14 amino acids. Between the trimmed V and J ends, which lost 6 bases and 6 bases, there was a span of 15 bases. Germline CDR1 is MDHEN and CDR2 is SYDVKM. Here the CDR3 DNA reads TGTGCCAGCAGCTCCCTCCGGGTTGGCAATGAGCAGTTCTCC. Its translation is CASSSLRVGNEQFS.